The T cell receptor beta chain under discussion was sequenced for a study of blood T cell repertoires in COVID-19. Study-wide background: T cells, B-cell-depleted T cells, or PBMCs supplied cDNA or gDNA.

Method: immunoSEQ multiplex PCR; TCRdb's copy keeps in-frame clones and lacks some. The top ten clones hold approximately 4% of a sample with approximately 160,000 clones, 80% to 90% of them seen once. The V end was cut by 0 bases, the J end by 1 base, with 3 bases between. There are 13 residues in the CDR3. Germline-derived CDR1 and CDR2 are LGHDT and YNNKEL (reference sequence). This clonotype was obtained from a woman between 70 and 85 years old with acute or convalescent COVID-19. V usage is TRBV3-1 (or the pseudogene TRBV3-2) and J usage is TRBJ1-1; no clear D. Source material: peripheral blood. The CDR3 sequence is CASSQEQNTEAFF. Here the CDR3 DNA reads TGTGCCAGCAGCCAAGAACAGAACACTGAAGCTTTCTTT.